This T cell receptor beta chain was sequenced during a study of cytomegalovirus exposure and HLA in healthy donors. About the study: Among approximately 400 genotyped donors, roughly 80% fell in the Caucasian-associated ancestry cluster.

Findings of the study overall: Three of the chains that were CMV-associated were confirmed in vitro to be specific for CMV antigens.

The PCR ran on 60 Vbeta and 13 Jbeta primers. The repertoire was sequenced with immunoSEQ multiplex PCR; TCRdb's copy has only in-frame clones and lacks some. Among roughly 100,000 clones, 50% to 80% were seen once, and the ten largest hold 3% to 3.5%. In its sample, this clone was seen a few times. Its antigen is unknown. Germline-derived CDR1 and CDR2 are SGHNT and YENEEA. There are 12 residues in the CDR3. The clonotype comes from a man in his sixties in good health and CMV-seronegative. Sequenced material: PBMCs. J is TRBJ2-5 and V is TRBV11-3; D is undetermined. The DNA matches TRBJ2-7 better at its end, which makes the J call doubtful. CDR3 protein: CASSSQDYEQYF. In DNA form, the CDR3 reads TGTGCCAGCAGTAGTCAGGACTACGAGCAGTACTTC.